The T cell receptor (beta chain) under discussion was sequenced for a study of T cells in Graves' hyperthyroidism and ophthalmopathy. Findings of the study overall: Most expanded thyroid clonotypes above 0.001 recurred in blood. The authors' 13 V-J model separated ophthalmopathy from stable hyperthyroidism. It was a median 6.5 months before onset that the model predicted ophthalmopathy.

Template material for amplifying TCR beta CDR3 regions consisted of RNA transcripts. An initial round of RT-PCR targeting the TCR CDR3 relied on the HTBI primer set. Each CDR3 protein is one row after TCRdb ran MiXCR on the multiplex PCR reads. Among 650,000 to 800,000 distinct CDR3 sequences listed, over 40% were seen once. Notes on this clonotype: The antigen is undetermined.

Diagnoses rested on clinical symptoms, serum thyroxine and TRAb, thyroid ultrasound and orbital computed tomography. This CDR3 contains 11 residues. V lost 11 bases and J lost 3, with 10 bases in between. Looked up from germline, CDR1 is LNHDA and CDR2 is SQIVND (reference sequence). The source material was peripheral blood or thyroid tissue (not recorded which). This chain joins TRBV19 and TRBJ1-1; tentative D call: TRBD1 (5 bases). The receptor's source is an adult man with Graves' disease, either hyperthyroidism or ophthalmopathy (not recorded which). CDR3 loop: CAWGPDTEAFF. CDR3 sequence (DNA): TGTGCCTGGGGCCCGGACACTGAAGCTTTCTTT.